The 29 T cell receptor beta chains presented below share a single source sample, sequenced in a study of blood T cell repertoires in COVID-19. Here immunoSEQ multiplex PCR was the method, and the copy in TCRdb shows in-frame clones only, minus some. Among tens of thousands of clones listed, around 87% were seen once. Sequenced material: peripheral blood. All receptors derive from a man aged 55 to 70 with active or convalescent COVID-19.

The rearrangement links TRBV7-9 to TRBJ1-1; 7 bases are shared with TRBD1. J gave up 6 bases and V 4 bases, and 11 bases lay outside the gene matches. The CDR3 covers 15 residues. Germline V lookup: CDR1 SEHNR, CDR2 FQNEAQ (reference sequence). The CDR3 is CASSSLQGIDPEAFF. CDR3 nucleotide sequence: TGTGCCAGCAGCTCGCTACAGGGGATTGACCCTGAAGCTTTCTTT.

This chain joins TRBV18 and TRBJ2-7, with TRBD1 matching 9 bases. CDR1 and CDR2 (germline): KGHSH, LQKENI. V trimming: 6 bases; J trimming: 4 bases; junction bases outside the gene matches: 7. The CDR3 loop spans 14 amino acids. CDR3 in amino acids: CASSPGTGKYEQYF. CDR3 nucleotides: TGTGCCAGCTCCCCCGGGACAGGGAAATACGAGCAGTACTTC.

The CDR3 DNA sequence: TGTGCCAGCAGCTTATTACGGCGGGAACACTACGAGCAGTACTTC. As protein: CASSLLRREHYEQYF. The chain uses TRBV13 and TRBJ2-7; maybe TRBD2 (6 bases). CDR1 and CDR2 from the germline V gene are PRHDT and FYEKMQ (reference sequence). This CDR3 has 15 residues. Between the trimmed V and J ends, which lost 2 bases and 3 bases, there was a span of 14 bases.

V usage is TRBV28 and J usage is TRBJ1-2; D is uncertain. The CDR3 is 17 amino acids. V was shortened by 7 bases and J by 7 bases, with 28 bases between the two germline ends. Looked up from germline, CDR1 is MDHEN and CDR2 is SYDVKM. For the CDR3, the DNA is TGTGCCAGCATGGCGCCCCAGGCGACCCTTAAAGGTGGTGGCTACACCTTC. Encoded protein: CASMAPQATLKGGGYTF.

This clone has just one count. V usage is TRBV5-6 and J usage is TRBJ1-6; the D gene is possibly TRBD1 (5 bases). V was shortened by 4 bases and J by 4 bases, with 18 bases between the two germline ends. Germline CDR1 is SGHDT and CDR2 is YYEEEE. The CDR3 covers 17 residues. This chain's CDR3 is CASSKTGTPLYNSPLHF. The CDR3 bases are TGTGCCAGCAGCAAAACCGGGACTCCATTATATAATTCACCCCTCCACTTT.

This chain connects TRBV5-1 to TRBJ1-5; D not resolved. V lost 2 bases and J 3 bases, leaving 9 bases between the germline ends. In germline, CDR1 is SGHRS, CDR2 YFSETQ. CDR3 length: 14 amino acids. The CDR3 protein is CASSFGSDNQPQHF. CDR3 sequence (DNA): TGCGCCAGCAGCTTCGGGTCAGACAATCAGCCCCAGCATTTT.

The rearrangement links TRBV5-4 to TRBJ1-2; D might be TRBD1 (5 bases). Per the germline V gene, CDR1 is SGHNT and CDR2 is YYREEE (reference sequence). V was clipped by 4 bases and J by 4 bases, with 11 bases between them. The CDR3 has 13 amino acids. This chain's CDR3 is CASSAQEFYGYTF. CDR3 in DNA: TGTGCCAGCAGCGCACAGGAGTTCTATGGCTACACCTTC.

This clone has just one count. The gene calls are TRBV7-6 and TRBJ2-1; 9 bases map to TRBD2. Germline V gives CDR1 SGHVS, CDR2 FNYEAQ. The CDR3 totals 16 residues. The junction had 5 bases not matched to a gene; V was cut back by 5 bases and J by 0 bases. The CDR3 loop reads CASSEFSGSSYNEQFF. CDR3 nucleotides: TGTGCCAGCAGCGAGTTTAGCGGGAGCTCCTACAATGAGCAGTTCTTC.

About this clone: One end of the junction does not line up with germline, which may come from a read error. V gene TRBV7-7 combines with J gene TRBJ1-1; D possibly corresponds to TRBD1 (5 bases). Germline CDR1 and CDR2: SSHAT and FNYEAQ (reference sequence). CDR3 size: 13 residues. The CDR3 nucleotides are TGTGCTAGCAGCTTCAGGGAGAACACTGAAGCTTTCTTT. Its protein product is CASSFRENTEAFF.

This clone has just one count. This chain connects TRBV5-1 to TRBJ1-1, with 10 nucleotides matching TRBD1. V lost 5 bases, J lost 6 bases, and 7 bases stayed unmatched. The CDR3 consists of 14 residues. CDR1 and CDR2 from the germline V gene are SGHRS and YFSETQ. This CDR3 is CASRSTGGKSEAFF. The CDR3 bases are TGCGCCAGCAGGTCGACAGGGGGCAAATCTGAAGCTTTCTTT.

This chain links TRBV30 with TRBJ1-1; D gene ambiguous. Between the trimmed V and J ends, which lost 2 bases and 6 bases, there was a span of 10 bases. The CDR3 extends over 12 amino acids. CDR1 is GTSNPN and CDR2 is SVGIG in the germline V gene (reference sequence). The CDR3 nucleotides are TGTGCCTGGAGTCACGCAGTGGCTGAAGCTTTCTTT. Amino acid sequence: CAWSHAVAEAFF.

V usage is TRBV28 and J usage is TRBJ2-5, with TRBD2 identical over 8 bases. V was pared by 3 bases and J by 2 bases, with 14 bases of the junction left unmatched. Germline V lookup: CDR1 MDHEN, CDR2 SYDVKM. The CDR3 sequence is 18 residues long. The CDR3 protein is CASSFPLRLAGRQETQYF. The CDR3 bases are TGTGCCAGCAGTTTTCCCCTGAGGCTAGCGGGTCGGCAAGAGACCCAGTACTTC.

The chain combines TRBV6-5 with TRBJ2-3; TRBD1 aligns across 8 bases. Germline V CDR1 and CDR2: MNHEY, SVGAGI. The CDR3 contains 15 residues. The V segment lost 5 bases and the J segment 4 bases; nucleotides outside the gene matches: 8. The CDR3: CASSRGQGRADTQYF. CDR3 DNA: TGTGCCAGCAGTCGTGGACAGGGTAGGGCAGATACGCAGTATTTT.

Only one count was recorded for this clone. The chain carries TRBV6-1 and TRBJ1-4, with D perhaps matching TRBD1 (5 bases). Trimming removed 1 base from V and 5 bases from J, with 23 bases in between. The germline CDR1 and CDR2 sequences are MNHNS and SASEGT. The CDR3 contains 19 residues. In DNA, the CDR3 is TGTGCCAGCAGTGAAGTTGGAGCCGCCTGGGGGGGACGGAATGAAAAACTGTTTTTT. It is translated as CASSEVGAAWGGRNEKLFF.

V is TRBV15 and J is TRBJ1-2; no clear D. Trimming removed 0 bases from V and 1 base from J, with 21 bases in between. The germline V gene encodes CDR1 LNHNV and CDR2 YYDKDF (reference sequence). This CDR3 comprises 19 residues. The CDR3 protein is CATSRDFVFAEDLNYGYTF. The CDR3 DNA reads TGTGCCACCAGCAGAGATTTCGTATTTGCGGAGGACCTTAACTATGGCTACACCTTC.

The chain has TRBV5-1 and TRBJ2-7; D may be TRBD1 (6 bases). The germline V and J ends were trimmed by 4 bases and 1 base, with 21 bases remaining between them. The CDR3 has 17 residues. Germline CDR1 SGHRS, CDR2 YFSETQ. CDR3 nucleotide sequence: TGCGCCAGCAGCCAAAGGACAGCACAGCTCGGTTCCTACGAGCAGTACTTC. Translated: CASSQRTAQLGSYEQYF.

This chain connects TRBV11-2 to TRBJ2-1; 11 bases align to TRBD1. Germline V gene data show CDR1 as SGHAT and CDR2 as FQNNGV. J was trimmed by 3 bases and V by 7 bases; bases with no gene match: 5. The length of the CDR3 is 15 residues. In nucleotides, the CDR3 is TGTGCCAGCAATAATGGGACAGGGGGCTACAATGAGCAGTTCTTC. It specifies CASNNGTGGYNEQFF.

This clone occurred once. J is TRBJ1-2 and V is TRBV3-1 (or the pseudogene TRBV3-2); 10 nucleotides match TRBD1. After removal of 4 bases from V and 7 bases from J, the junction contained 3 bases not matched to a gene. The CDR3 runs 13 residues. CDR1 and CDR2 from the germline V gene are LGHDT and YNNKEL (reference sequence). CDR3 coding DNA: TGTGCCAGCAGCCTGGGACAGGGGATTGGCTACACCTTC. Its protein is CASSLGQGIGYTF.

V and J are TRBV2 and TRBJ1-1; D not certain. This CDR3 spans 13 amino acids. V was shortened by 9 bases and J by 0 bases, with 11 bases between the two germline ends. Looked up from germline, CDR1 is SNHLY and CDR2 is FYNNEI. CDR3 protein: CASCPEMNTEAFF. In DNA, the CDR3 is TGTGCCAGTTGCCCTGAGATGAACACTGAAGCTTTCTTT. Full variable domain (remainder filled in from reference TRBV2 and TRBJ1-1): EPEVTQTPSHQVTQMGQEVILRCVPISNHLYFYWYRQILGQKVEFLVSFYNNEISEKSEIFDDQFSVERPDGSNFTLKIRSTKLEDSAMYFCASCPEMNTEAFFGQGTRLTVV.

The chain is built from TRBV2 and TRBJ2-1; D gene uncertain. CDR3 size: 13 residues. Germline values: CDR1 SNHLY, CDR2 FYNNEI. V was clipped by 1 base and J by 4 bases, with 5 bases between them. The CDR3 reads CASSEELYNEQFF. CDR3 DNA: TGTGCCAGCAGTGAAGAACTATACAATGAGCAGTTCTTC. The full variable domain, with the rest looked up from reference TRBV2 and TRBJ2-1, is EPEVTQTPSHQVTQMGQEVILRCVPISNHLYFYWYRQILGQKVEFLVSFYNNEISEKSEIFDDQFSVERPDGSNFTLKIRSTKLEDSAMYFCASSEELYNEQFFGPGTRLTVL.

This chain connects TRBV27 to TRBJ2-7; 9 nucleotides agree with TRBD2. The CDR3 is 13 residues long. CDR1 and CDR2 from the germline V gene are MNHEY and SMNVEV (reference sequence). Trimming at V came to 5 bases and at J to 3 bases, leaving 2 bases not matched to a gene. The CDR3 sequence is CASSVSGSYEQYF. In DNA, the CDR3 is TGTGCCAGCAGTGTTAGCGGGAGCTACGAGCAGTACTTC.

Only one count was recorded for this clone. The chain has TRBV27 and TRBJ2-5; D ambiguous. V was cut by 1 base and J by 3 bases, with 9 bases left in between. Germline loops: CDR1 MNHEY, CDR2 SMNVEV (reference sequence). The CDR3 sequence is 14 residues long. The CDR3 DNA sequence: TGTGCCAGCAGTTTATGGGCAGGCAAAGAGACCCAGTACTTC. Its translation is CASSLWAGKETQYF.

The J gene is TRBJ2-3, the V gene TRBV7-2, with D hard to call. Germline V gives CDR1 SGHTA, CDR2 FQGNSA. Trimming stripped 3 bases from V and 2 bases from J, with 12 bases between. This CDR3 has 15 amino acids. This chain's CDR3 is CASSLSTPYTDTQYF. The CDR3 bases are TGTGCCAGCAGCTTGAGCACCCCTTACACAGATACGCAGTATTTT.

This chain joins TRBV7-8 and TRBJ2-5; 9 positions agree with TRBD1. This CDR3 has 14 amino acids. V lost 6 bases, J lost 4 bases, and 6 bases stayed unmatched. The V gene's germline CDR1 is SGHVS and CDR2 FQNEAQ. In nucleotides, the CDR3 is TGTGCCAGCAGGGATACAGGGGGCTCAGAGACCCAGTACTTC. Protein product: CASRDTGGSETQYF.

The rearrangement links TRBV30 to TRBJ2-5; no definite D call. V dropped 1 base and J dropped 5 bases, with 8 bases sitting between them. CDR1 and CDR2 (germline): GTSNPN, SVGIG (reference sequence). The CDR3 runs to 12 residues. CDR3 region: CAWSGFGETQYF. For the CDR3, the DNA is TGTGCCTGGAGTGGTTTCGGGGAGACCCAGTACTTC.

J is TRBJ2-5 and V is TRBV3-1 (or the pseudogene TRBV3-2); 10 bases line up with TRBD2. The CDR3 length is 14 residues. Germline CDR1 is LGHDT and CDR2 is YNNKEL (reference sequence). The V segment lost 4 bases and the J segment 7 bases; nucleotides outside the gene matches: 6. The CDR3 DNA reads TGTGCCAGCAGCCGAGCTAGCGGGGGAGGGACCCAGTACTTC. Translated: CASSRASGGGTQYF.

CDR3 bases: TGTGCCAGCAGTGTTAAAATGGGGCAGAAAGCTTTCTTT. This sequence encodes CASSVKMGQKAFF. The chain employs TRBV12-3 or TRBV12-4 and TRBJ1-1, with D possibly matching TRBD1 (5 bases). V was shortened by 5 bases and J by 9 bases, with 16 bases between the two germline ends. The CDR3 totals 13 residues.

V and J are TRBV13 and TRBJ1-1; D is unresolved. The CDR3 loop spans 13 amino acids. Trimming removed 5 bases at V and 6 bases at J, with 13 bases between. CDR1 and CDR2 from the germline V gene are PRHDT and FYEKMQ (reference sequence). The CDR3 bases are TGTGCCAGCAGCGGCCTCCCAGAAGCTGAAGCTTTCTTT. Its translation: CASSGLPEAEAFF.

The genes are TRBV5-1 and TRBJ2-1, with 14 bases identical to TRBD2. V gave up 4 bases and J gave up 3 bases; unmatched junction bases: 6. CDR3 size: 17 residues. CDR1 and CDR2 from the germline V gene are SGHRS and YFSETQ. Here the CDR3 reads CASSAGTSGSNYNEQFF. As DNA, the CDR3 is TGCGCCAGCAGCGCAGGGACTAGCGGGAGTAACTACAATGAGCAGTTCTTC.